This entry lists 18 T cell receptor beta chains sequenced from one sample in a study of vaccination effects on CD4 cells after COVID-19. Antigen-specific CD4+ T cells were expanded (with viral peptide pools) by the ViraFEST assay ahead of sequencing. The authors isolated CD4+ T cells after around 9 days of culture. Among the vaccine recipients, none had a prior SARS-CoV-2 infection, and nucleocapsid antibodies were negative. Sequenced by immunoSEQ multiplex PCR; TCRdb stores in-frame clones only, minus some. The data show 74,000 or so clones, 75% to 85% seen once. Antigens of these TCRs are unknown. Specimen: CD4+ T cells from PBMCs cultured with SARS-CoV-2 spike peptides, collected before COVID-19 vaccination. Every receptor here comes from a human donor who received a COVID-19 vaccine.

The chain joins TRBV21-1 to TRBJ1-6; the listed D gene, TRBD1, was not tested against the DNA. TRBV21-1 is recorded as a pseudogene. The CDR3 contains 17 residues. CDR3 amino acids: CASSKEGQWQGTSPLHF. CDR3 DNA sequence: TGTGCCAGCAGCAAAGAGGGCCAGTGGCAGGGGACCTCACCCCTCCACTTT.

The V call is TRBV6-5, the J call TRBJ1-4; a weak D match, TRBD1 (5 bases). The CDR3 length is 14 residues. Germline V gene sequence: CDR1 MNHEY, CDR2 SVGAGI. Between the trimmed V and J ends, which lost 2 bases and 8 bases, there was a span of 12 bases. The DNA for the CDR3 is TGTGCCAGCAGTTACGCAGGGATGGGCGAAAAACTGTTTTTT. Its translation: CASSYAGMGEKLFF.

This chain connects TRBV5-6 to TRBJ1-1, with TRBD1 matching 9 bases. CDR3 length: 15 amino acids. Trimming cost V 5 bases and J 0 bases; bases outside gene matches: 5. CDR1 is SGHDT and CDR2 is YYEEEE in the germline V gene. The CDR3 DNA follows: TGTGCCAGCAGACCGGGACAGGGTATGAACACTGAAGCTTTCTTT. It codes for CASRPGQGMNTEAFF. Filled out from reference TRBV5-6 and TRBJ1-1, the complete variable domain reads DAGVTQSPTHLIKTRGQQVTLRCSPKSGHDTVSWYQQALGQGPQFIFQYYEEEERQRGNFPDRFSGHQFPNYSSELNVNALLLGDSALYLCASRPGQGMNTEAFFGQGTRLTVV.

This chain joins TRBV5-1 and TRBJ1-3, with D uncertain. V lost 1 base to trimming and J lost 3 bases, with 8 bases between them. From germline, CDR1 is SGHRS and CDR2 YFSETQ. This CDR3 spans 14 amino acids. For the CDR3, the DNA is TGCGCCAGCAGCTTGAGCGGGGTTGGAAACACCATATATTTT. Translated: CASSLSGVGNTIYF.

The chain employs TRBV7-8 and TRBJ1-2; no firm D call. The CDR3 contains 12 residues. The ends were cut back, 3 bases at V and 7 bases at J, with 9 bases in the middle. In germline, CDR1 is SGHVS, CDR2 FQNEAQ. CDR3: CASSFSGVGYTF. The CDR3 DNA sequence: TGTGCCAGCAGCTTTTCTGGGGTTGGCTACACCTTC.

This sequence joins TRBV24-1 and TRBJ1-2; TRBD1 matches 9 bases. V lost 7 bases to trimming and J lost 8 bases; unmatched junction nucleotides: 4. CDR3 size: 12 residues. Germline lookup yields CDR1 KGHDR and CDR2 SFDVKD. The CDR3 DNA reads TGTGCCACCAGGGGGACAGGGTCAGGCTACACCTTC. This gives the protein CATRGTGSGYTF.

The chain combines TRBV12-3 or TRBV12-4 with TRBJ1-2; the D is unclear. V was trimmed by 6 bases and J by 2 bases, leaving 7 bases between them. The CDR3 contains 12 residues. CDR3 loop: CASSLDNYGYTF. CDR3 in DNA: TGTGCCAGCAGCCTCGACAACTATGGCTACACCTTC.

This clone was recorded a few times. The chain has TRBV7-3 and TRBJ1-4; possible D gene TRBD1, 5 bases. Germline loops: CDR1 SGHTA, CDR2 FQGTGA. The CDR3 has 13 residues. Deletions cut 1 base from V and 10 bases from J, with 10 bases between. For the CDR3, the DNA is TGTGCCAGCAGCTTAAGGCAGGGAGGAAAACTGTTTTTT. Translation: CASSLRQGGKLFF.

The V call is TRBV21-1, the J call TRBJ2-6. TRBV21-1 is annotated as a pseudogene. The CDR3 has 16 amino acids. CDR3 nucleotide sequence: TGTGCCAGCAGCAAAGAGGGCAGGCGGGGGGCCAACGTCCTGACTTTC. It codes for CASSKEGRRGANVLTF.

The DNA of the CDR3 is TGTGCCAGCAGCTTAGAGAGGGTCACCGGGGAGCTGTTTTTT. Encoded protein: CASSLERVTGELFF. This chain uses TRBV7-8 with TRBJ2-2; possibly TRBD2 for D (5 bases). Deletions cut 1 base from V and 4 bases from J, with 7 bases between. The CDR3 has 14 amino acids. Germline V CDR1 and CDR2: SGHVS, FQNEAQ.

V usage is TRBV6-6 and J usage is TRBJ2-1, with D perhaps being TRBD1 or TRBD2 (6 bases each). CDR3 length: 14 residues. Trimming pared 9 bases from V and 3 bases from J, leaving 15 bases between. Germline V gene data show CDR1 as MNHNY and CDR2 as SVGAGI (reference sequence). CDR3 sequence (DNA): TGTGCCAGTATCCGGGGGCGCTTCTACAATGAGCAGTTCTTC. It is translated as CASIRGRFYNEQFF.

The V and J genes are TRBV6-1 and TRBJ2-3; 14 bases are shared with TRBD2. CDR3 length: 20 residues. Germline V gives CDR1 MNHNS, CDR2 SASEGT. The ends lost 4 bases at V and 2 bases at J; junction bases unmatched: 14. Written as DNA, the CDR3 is TGTGCCAGCAGTGCACGACTCTTTGGGACTAGCGGGGGCCACACAGATACGCAGTATTTT. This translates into CASSARLFGTSGGHTDTQYF.

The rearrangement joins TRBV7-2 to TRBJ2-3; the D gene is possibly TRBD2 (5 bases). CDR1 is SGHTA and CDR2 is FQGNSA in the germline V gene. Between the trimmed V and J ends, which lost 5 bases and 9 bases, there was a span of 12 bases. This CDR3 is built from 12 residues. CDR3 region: CASSLPEVTQYF. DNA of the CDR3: TGTGCCAGCAGCCTCCCGGAGGTCACGCAGTATTTT.

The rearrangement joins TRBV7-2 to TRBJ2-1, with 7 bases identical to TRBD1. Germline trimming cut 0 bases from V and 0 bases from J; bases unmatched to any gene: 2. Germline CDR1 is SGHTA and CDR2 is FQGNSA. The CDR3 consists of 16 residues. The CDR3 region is CASSLAAGGSYNEQFF. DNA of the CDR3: TGTGCCAGCAGCTTAGCTGCAGGGGGCTCCTACAATGAGCAGTTCTTC.

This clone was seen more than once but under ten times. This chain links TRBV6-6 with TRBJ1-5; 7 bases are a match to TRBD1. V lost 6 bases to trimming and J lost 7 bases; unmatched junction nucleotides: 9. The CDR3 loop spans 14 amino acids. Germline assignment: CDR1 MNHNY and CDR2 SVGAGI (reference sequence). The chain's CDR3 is CASRETGYEQPQHF. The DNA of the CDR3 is TGTGCCAGCAGGGAGACAGGGTATGAGCAGCCCCAGCATTTT.

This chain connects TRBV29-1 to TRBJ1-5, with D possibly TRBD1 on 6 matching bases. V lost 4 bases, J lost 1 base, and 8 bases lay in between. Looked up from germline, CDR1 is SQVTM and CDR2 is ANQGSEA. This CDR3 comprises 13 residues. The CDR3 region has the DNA TGCAGCGTTGGAGGGGGAAGCAATCAGCCCCAGCATTTT. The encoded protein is CSVGGGSNQPQHF.

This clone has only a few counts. The CDR3: CAWSGSTGGSNQPQHF. In nucleotides, the CDR3 is TGTGCCTGGAGTGGATCGACAGGGGGTAGCAATCAGCCCCAGCATTTT. The genes are TRBV30 and TRBJ1-5, with 9 bases matching TRBD1. In germline, CDR1 is GTSNPN, CDR2 SVGIG (reference sequence). J gave up 0 bases and V 1 base, and 4 bases lay outside the gene matches. CDR3 size: 16 residues.

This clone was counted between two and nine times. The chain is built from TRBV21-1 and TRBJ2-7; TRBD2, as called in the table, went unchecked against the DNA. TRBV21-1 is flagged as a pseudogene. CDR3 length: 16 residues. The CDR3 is CASSKERTRRDGEQYV. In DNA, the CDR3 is TGTGCCAGCAGCAAAGAACGGACAAGGCGGGACGGCGAGCAGTACGTC.